The 30 T cell receptor beta chains given below trace back to one sample, sequenced in a study of tumor-infiltrating lymphocytes in primary liver carcinoma. Starting material for RNA and DNA co-extraction consisted of roughly 17-31 mg of unsorted bulk tissue. From 500 ng of total RNA, TCR beta-specific cDNA was reverse-transcribed using a constant-region primer. Libraries for TCR beta were built through three nested multiplex PCR rounds, which together made up a slightly modified ARM-PCR procedure. Primers for the first two PCR rounds were TRBV1-TRBV30 forward primers and a C-beta reverse primer (roughly 10 cycles per round). TCRdb called the multiplex PCR reads again in MiXCR, with one record for every CDR3 protein. This sample has 90,000 to 140,000 distinct CDR3 sequences, with roughly 80% found just once. The source material was liver tumor tissue from sampling region 3. Specified subset: tumor region T3, left-lateral pole. The source is a man aged 35-49 years with primary liver carcinoma and hepatitis B virus infection.

Details on this clonotype: The junction departs from germline at one end; a sequencing error may be responsible. Here the CDR3 DNA reads TGTACCAGCAGCTTGCGAGAAGGGAATAGCGGAGGGGCCTACAATGAGCAGTTCTTC. It translates to CTSSLREGNSGGAYNEQFF. This chain uses TRBV5-1 with TRBJ2-1, with a tentative D call TRBD2 (6 bases). Germline loops: CDR1 SGHRS, CDR2 YFSETQ. This CDR3 contains 19 residues.

As regards this clonotype: The junction and the germline gene differ at one end; a read error may be behind it. This chain joins TRBV6-2 or TRBV6-3 and TRBJ2-3; possibly TRBD1 for D (5 bases). The CDR3 runs 14 residues. Germline CDR1 MNHEY, CDR2 SVGEGT. CDR3 nucleotides: TGTGCCAGCAGTTACGGACATGGGGCAGATACGCAATATTTT. It yields the protein CASSYGHGADTQYF.

For this clonotype: Its ends do not fully match the called genes, so a read error is possible. V gene TRBV29-1 combines with J gene TRBJ2-1, with 7 bases lining up with TRBD1. Germline CDR1 SQVTM, CDR2 ANQGSEA. The CDR3 spans 14 residues. The CDR3 is CIVLRTGVKGEQFF. Here the CDR3 DNA reads TGCATCGTTCTCCGGACAGGAGTGAAGGGTGAGCAGTTCTTC.

Points on this clonotype: This likely comes from a read error, as the CDR3 has no conserved phenylalanine or tryptophan at its end. The chain combines TRBV6-2 or TRBV6-3 with TRBJ2-1, with a possible D match to TRBD2 (5 bases). Germline CDR1 MNHEY, CDR2 SVGEGT. This CDR3 spans 14 amino acids. CDR3 loop: CSGSYRDSYNEQFL. The DNA for the CDR3 is TGTTCCGGCAGTTACCGGGACTCCTACAATGAGCAGTTCTTG.

This clonotype was recorded once. This may arise from a read error, as a much more abundant clone is one base away. The rearrangement uses TRBV25-1 and TRBJ2-1; 7 nucleotides align to TRBD2. Germline V gives CDR1 MGHDK, CDR2 SYGVNS. CDR3 length: 14 amino acids. The CDR3 sequence: CSSREGGVPNEQFF. The CDR3 nucleotides read TGTTCCAGCAGGGAGGGCGGGGTTCCCAATGAGCAGTTCTTC.

Turning to this clonotype: Likely a read error: the CDR3 ends without its conserved phenylalanine or tryptophan. V usage is TRBV4-1 and J usage is TRBJ2-7; TRBD2 matches 7 bases. The CDR3 sequence is 24 residues long. Per the germline V gene, CDR1 is MGHRA and CDR2 is YSYEKL. The CDR3 protein is CASSRIEGQGRPTGTTGRMYGQYC. CDR3 DNA: TGCGCCAGCAGCCGAATAGAGGGGCAGGGTCGCCCGACCGGGACTACCGGGAGGATGTACGGGCAGTACTGC.

In regard to this clonotype: A read error may account for a junction end that differs from germline. The rearrangement joins TRBV28 to TRBJ1-5; 11 bases map to TRBD1. Germline V CDR1 and CDR2: MDHEN, SYDVKM. This CDR3 has 16 amino acids. CDR3: CASNLFGDRGYQPQHF. In nucleotides, the CDR3 is TGTGCCAGCAATTTATTTGGGGACAGGGGGTATCAGCCCCAGCATTTT.

This CDR3 reads CASTWGLVGISDTQYF. DNA for the CDR3: TGTGCCAGCACATGGGGACTAGTGGGAATCAGCGATACGCAGTATTTT. This chain joins TRBV12-3 or TRBV12-4 and TRBJ2-3; 8 positions match TRBD2. J lost 6 bases, V lost 7 bases, and 15 bases had no gene match. This CDR3 is built from 16 residues.

A remark on this clonotype: An end of the junction differs from the germline gene, which may be a read error. V gene TRBV6-2 or TRBV6-3 combines with J gene TRBJ2-7, with D tentatively TRBD1 or TRBD2 (5 bases each). The CDR3 has 17 amino acids. Germline CDR1 MNHEY, CDR2 SVGEGT. The CDR3 bases are TGTGCCTGCAGTTGCTCCGACTTGGGACGACGATCCTACGAGCAGTACTTC. It codes for CACSCSDLGRRSYEQYF.

This clonotype has only one observation. One end of the junction fails to match germline, which may point to a read error. The chain couples TRBV14 to TRBJ2-1, with no clear D. The CDR3 runs to 14 residues. Germline CDR1 is SGHDN and CDR2 is FVKESK. CDR3 region: CASSQNLDTSEQSF. The CDR3 coding sequence is TGTGCCAGCAGCCAAAATCTCGACACCAGTGAGCAATCCTTC.

Comment on this clonotype: Likely a read error: the CDR3 ends without its conserved phenylalanine or tryptophan. V usage is TRBV12-5 and J usage is TRBJ2-7; D may be TRBD1 or TRBD2 (5 bases each). The germline gives CDR1 LGHNT, CDR2 FRNRAP. The CDR3 covers 13 residues. The CDR3 bases are TGTGTCAGTGATGGGACCGGTTCCTACGAGCAGTACATC. This codes for CVSDGTGSYEQYI.

The chain combines TRBV29-1 with TRBJ2-1; D gene uncertain. The CDR3 covers 14 residues. Germline assignment: CDR1 SQVTM and CDR2 ANQGSEA. V lost 4 bases and J lost 7, with 17 bases in between. CDR3 sequence (DNA): TGCAGCGTTGCCTCCGCGAGATCATATAATGAGCAGTTCTTC. This gives the protein CSVASARSYNEQFF.

On this clonotype: The CDR3 end shows no conserved phenylalanine or tryptophan, and so a read error is likely. The rearrangement links TRBV12-3 or TRBV12-4 to TRBJ2-4; 7 bases are shared with TRBD1. Unmatched junction bases numbered 4, after V lost 5 bases and J lost 0 bases. This CDR3 spans 15 amino acids. The DNA of the CDR3 is TGTGCCAGCAGTGGGACAGAACTAGCCAAAAACATTCAGTACCTT. Protein product: CASSGTELAKNIQYL.

As to this clonotype: A read error may produce the germline difference seen at one junction end. This chain links TRBV4-1 with TRBJ2-3; D is ambiguous. The CDR3 is 16 residues long. Germline loops: CDR1 MGHRA, CDR2 YSYEKL. Written as DNA, the CDR3 is TGTGCCAGCAGCCAAGAAGGTGCCCCTATCACAGATACGCAGTATTTT. This sequence encodes CASSQEGAPITDTQYF.

Turning to this clonotype: A single base separates this from a much larger clone, so it may be a read error. CDR3 loop: CASSLSGSGNTIYF. In nucleotides, the CDR3 is TGTGCCAGCAGTTTATCGGGCTCTGGAAACACCATATATTTT. The rearrangement joins TRBV28 to TRBJ1-3; D gene ambiguous. CDR1 is MDHEN, CDR2 SYDVKM, per germline. The CDR3 loop spans 14 amino acids. Trimming took off 1 base at V and 0 bases at J, with 4 bases between the two ends.

In the case of this clonotype: One end of the junction is discordant with germline, which a read error may explain. The rearrangement joins TRBV4-3 to TRBJ2-3; 14 bases are a match to TRBD2. Germline lookup yields CDR1 LGHNA and CDR2 YSLEER. This CDR3 has 20 residues. The CDR3 coding sequence is TGCGCCATCAGCCAAGATCTTCCCTTCGGGACTAGCGGGAGAGCAGATACCCAGTATTTT. This encodes CAISQDLPFGTSGRADTQYF.

About this clonotype itself: This sequence may be a read error, since a much larger clone differs from it by one base. The V call is TRBV28, the J call TRBJ2-3; 7 bases align to TRBD2. Germline V gene sequence: CDR1 MDHEN, CDR2 SYDVKM. V was pared by 3 bases and J by 6 bases, with 9 bases of the junction left unmatched. The CDR3 sequence is 15 residues long. For the CDR3, the DNA is TGTGCCAGCAGTTTGTTAACGGGAGCGGGGGATACGCAGTATTTT. This codes for CASSLLTGAGDTQYF.

This chain connects TRBV6-5 to TRBJ2-7, with 7 positions matching TRBD2. Germline lookup yields CDR1 MNHEY and CDR2 SVGAGI. With V trimmed by 4 bases and J by 6 bases, 3 bases remained unmatched. The CDR3 loop spans 12 amino acids. This CDR3 reads CASSSGTTEQYF. DNA of the CDR3: TGTGCCAGCAGTTCCGGGACTACCGAGCAGTACTTC.

In regard to this clonotype: One end of the junction fails to match germline, which may point to a read error. The J gene is TRBJ1-2, the V gene TRBV12-3 or TRBV12-4, with 7 bases lining up with TRBD1. CDR3 length: 15 amino acids. CDR3 nucleotide sequence: TGTGCCAGCAGTTTATCTACAGGGGTTAACCATGGCTACATCTTC. This gives the protein CASSLSTGVNHGYIF.

Concerning this clonotype itself: One end of the junction is discordant with germline, which a read error may explain. This chain uses TRBV11-3 with TRBJ2-7; perhaps TRBD1 as D (6 bases). The CDR3 loop spans 13 amino acids. In germline, CDR1 is SGHNT, CDR2 YENEEA. This CDR3 reads CVSRVGQSYEQYF. The CDR3 nucleotides are TGTGTCAGCAGGGTGGGACAATCCTACGAGCAGTACTTC.

As to this clonotype: No conserved phenylalanine or tryptophan ends this CDR3, so it is likely a read error. The chain employs TRBV5-8 and TRBJ2-5, with a weak D call TRBD1 (6 bases). V dropped 4 bases and J dropped 6 bases, with 25 bases sitting between them. The CDR3 spans 17 residues. Germline CDR1 and CDR2: SGHTS and YDEGEE. CDR3 coding DNA: TGTGCCAGCAGCCTCAAGAGAGGGGGACCATCCCGGAAGACCCAGTACTTA. This gives the protein CASSLKRGGPSRKTQYL.

Note on this clonotype: One end of the junction does not line up with germline, which may come from a read error. This chain uses TRBV12-3 or TRBV12-4 with TRBJ2-1, with 8 bases aligning to TRBD1. The CDR3 is made up of 13 amino acids. CDR3 in DNA: TGTGCTAGCAGTTCATCCGACAGGGGAGAGCAGTTCTTC. Its protein is CASSSSDRGEQFF.

Details on this clonotype: The junction shows a germline mismatch at one end, possibly a read error. The CDR3 bases are TGCAGCGTTGAACTCAGGACCCTCGGAGTCAATGAGCGGTTCTTC. Amino acid sequence: CSVELRTLGVNERFF. V and J are TRBV29-1 and TRBJ2-1, with D uncertain. The CDR3 loop spans 15 amino acids. CDR1 SQVTM and CDR2 ANQGSEA come from the germline V gene.

About this clonotype itself: The conserved closing phenylalanine or tryptophan is absent in this CDR3, likely reflecting a read error. No DNA is shown, since the ends of the CDR3 on it are uncertain; the CDR3 is the one TCRdb lists. The rearrangement joins TRBV29-1 to TRBJ2-3; the tabulated D call, TRBD1, remains unverified against the DNA. CDR1 and CDR2 from the germline V gene are SQVTM and ANQGSEA. Inclusive of both ends, the CDR3 amounts to 17 amino acids. CDR3 protein: CSVVGPGTGFDRDTQCY.

This clonotype was seen only once. The junction does not match germline at one end; this may be a read error. The chain has TRBV6-5 and TRBJ2-2, with TRBD2 matching 7 bases. The CDR3 has 14 residues. Germline CDR1 MNHEY, CDR2 SVGAGI. CDR3 loop: CVRTIAGSTGELFF. DNA for the CDR3: TGTGTCAGAACTATAGCGGGTTCTACCGGGGAGCTGTTTTTC.

Points on this clonotype: It is likely a read error, because the conserved phenylalanine at the end of the CDR3 is missing. The chain is built from TRBV29-1 and TRBJ2-3; D ambiguous. V was shortened by 4 bases and J by 9 bases, with 17 bases between the two germline ends. Germline V gives CDR1 SQVTM, CDR2 ANQGSEA. The CDR3 runs 13 residues. The CDR3 sequence: CSVGEMAKNTQYS. The DNA for the CDR3 is TGCAGCGTTGGGGAAATGGCTAAGAACACGCAGTATTCT.

Comment on this clonotype: An end of the junction does not agree with germline; a read error may underlie this. The chain is built from TRBV29-1 and TRBJ1-1; possible D gene TRBD1, 5 bases. The length of the CDR3 is 15 residues. Per germline, CDR1 SQVTM and CDR2 ANQGSEA. The CDR3, as DNA: TGCAGCGTTGCCCCGGGACGGGGAATGGACACTGAAGCATTCTTT. It yields the protein CSVAPGRGMDTEAFF.

The chain links TRBV10-1 to TRBJ2-2; D is possibly TRBD2 (5 bases). Per germline, CDR1 WNHNN and CDR2 SYGVQD (reference sequence). CDR3 length: 14 amino acids. With 10 bases removed from V and 9 bases from J, the gap between germline ends came to 21 bases. CDR3 coding DNA: TGCGCCACTAGGGCCAACGGGATCGTCTGGGAGCTGTTTTTT. As protein: CATRANGIVWELFF.

Regarding this clonotype: One junction end disagrees with the germline gene, perhaps due to a read error. The gene calls are TRBV5-1 and TRBJ1-4; D not resolved. The CDR3 runs 15 residues. Germline CDR1 is SGHRS and CDR2 is YFSETQ. The CDR3 region is CASSFDGRPNEKLFF. The CDR3 DNA is TGCGCCAGTAGCTTTGATGGCCGACCGAATGAAAAACTGTTTTTT.

V gene TRBV29-1 combines with J gene TRBJ1-1; maybe TRBD1 (6 bases). CDR3 length: 13 amino acids. Germline CDR1 reads SQVTM; CDR2 reads ANQGSEA. The CDR3 coding sequence is TGCAGTCACTCTCAGGGGAGGGAAACTGAAGCTTTCTTT. Translated, it gives CSHSQGRETEAFF.